Listed below are T cell receptor beta chains from one sample, sequenced in a study of T cell repertoires in cytomegalovirus infection. These receptors' antigens are unknown. TCRdb re-derived calls from the reads in MiXCR, one entry per CDR3 protein. The table has hundreds of thousands of distinct CDR3 sequences, around 32% seen once. The sample was cultured PBMCs, taken from culture after CMV antigen stimulation. These receptors originate from a human donor in good health (CMV status not recorded). Some clones in this sample may be carry-over from other donors' samples. Both conserved end residues are trimmed from each CDR3.

v_call cdr3_aa
TRBV5-4 ASSLRPGDEQY
TRBV7-6 ASSPTGEVGELF
TRBV20-1 SADASGDEKLF
TRBV7-2 ASSPDPTSRTAF
TRBV7-5 ISVPEASNRGRGYLNEKLF
TRBV7-2 ASSFTGASYGYT
TRBV20-1 SARDPGRGYGYT
TRBV2 ASCLAGDGTQY
TRBV5-6 ASSLFAGAEKLF
TRBV7-2 ASSLDGLAGYEQY
TRBV7-6 ASSSIIGETQY
TRBV12-3/TRBV12-4 ASSLRTPLPWVTQY
TRBV4-1 ASSQEAGVNSYNEQF
TRBV6-5 ASGRGLAGERDTQY
TRBV2 ASSAGGRGQPQH
TRBV7-2 ASSLMGGGLLETQY
TRBV18 ASSLQSNSGNTIY
TRBV10-3 AISDRDRGYEQY
TRBV7-2 ASSLVASGSLSGELF
TRBV11-2 ASSDSRGTTEAF
TRBV5-4 ASSLAGLPKQF
TRBV24-1 ATSDQGSRAQY
TRBV7-9 ASSFLWTTDTQY
TRBV7-6 ASSLGTSGVLSYNEQF
TRBV6-1 ASSHGTAGGDGNTEAF
TRBV19 PSSIISTSDSRETQY
TRBV20-1 SARDGTSIVYEQY
TRBV6-2/TRBV6-3 ASSTSASGAFDTGELF
TRBV19 ASMESPSREQY
TRBV7-3 ASSRNFPGYT
TRBV11-2 ASSPPRTSGANVLT
TRBV4-2 ASSQAPGVASRGNEQF
TRBV27 ASSLSPVTDTQY
TRBV7-2 ASSPGVGDIQY
TRBV4-1 ASSQDPWARQETQY
TRBV6-2/TRBV6-3 ASSAAAGQF
TRBV12-3/TRBV12-4 ASSFLGAGVGTGELF
TRBV28 ASSFMDRSSYEQY
TRBV7-2 ASTPAGGGTDTQY
TRBV28 ASRRTGTRQETQY
TRBV7-2 ASSLQSSYEQY
TRBV12-3/TRBV12-4 ASSSRVSNQPQH
TRBV6-1 ASSGGNTNEQF
TRBV27 ASSLSGTVNQPQH
TRBV4-1 ASSQGRTGEGEKLF
TRBV12-3/TRBV12-4 ASSPVGGMEDEQF
TRBV6-1 ASSDAWQGNTEAF
TRBV6-8 ASGGLGQNEQF
TRBV10-3 AISTGGINQPQH
TRBV7-8 ASSLANLISYEQY
TRBV7-6 ASSLGERAGDTQY
TRBV10-3 AISESRQRITDTQY
TRBV30 AWDRHSGNTIY
TRBV2 ASRRDRGFEQY
TRBV20-1 SARTSGLQETQY